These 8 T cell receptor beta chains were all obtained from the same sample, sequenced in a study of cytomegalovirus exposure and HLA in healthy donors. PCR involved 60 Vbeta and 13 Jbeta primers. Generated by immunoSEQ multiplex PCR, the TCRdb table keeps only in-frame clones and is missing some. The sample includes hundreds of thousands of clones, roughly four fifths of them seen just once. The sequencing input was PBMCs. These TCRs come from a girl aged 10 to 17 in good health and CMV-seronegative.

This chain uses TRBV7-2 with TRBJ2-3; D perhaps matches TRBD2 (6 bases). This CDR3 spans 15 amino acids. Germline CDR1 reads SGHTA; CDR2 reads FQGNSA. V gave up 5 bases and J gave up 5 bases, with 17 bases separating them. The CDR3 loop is CASSPQLAPEDTQYF. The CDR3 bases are TGTGCCAGCAGCCCCCAACTAGCTCCAGAAGATACGCAGTATTTT.

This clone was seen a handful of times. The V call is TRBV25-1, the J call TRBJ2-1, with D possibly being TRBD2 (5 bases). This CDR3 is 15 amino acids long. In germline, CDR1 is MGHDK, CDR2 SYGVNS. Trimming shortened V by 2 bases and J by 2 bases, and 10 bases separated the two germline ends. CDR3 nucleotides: TGTGCCAGCAGTGAACTGTCCGGGACCTACAATGAGCAGTTCTTC. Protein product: CASSELSGTYNEQFF. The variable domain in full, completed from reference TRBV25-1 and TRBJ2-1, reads EADIYQTPRYLVIGTGKKITLECSQTMGHDKMYWYQQDPGMELHLIHYSYGVNSTEKGDLSSESTVSRIRTEHFPLTLESARPSHTSQYLCASSELSGTYNEQFFGPGTRLTVL.

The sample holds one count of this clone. The CDR3, as DNA: TGTGCCAGCAGCTTGGCCGGGACAGGGTTTCCCAATGAGCAGTTCTTC. Translating gives CASSLAGTGFPNEQFF. The chain combines TRBV5-4 with TRBJ2-1, with TRBD1 identical over 9 bases. V trimming: 0 bases; J trimming: 6 bases; junction bases outside the gene matches: 7. The CDR3 totals 16 residues. Germline V CDR1 and CDR2: SGHNT, YYREEE (reference sequence).

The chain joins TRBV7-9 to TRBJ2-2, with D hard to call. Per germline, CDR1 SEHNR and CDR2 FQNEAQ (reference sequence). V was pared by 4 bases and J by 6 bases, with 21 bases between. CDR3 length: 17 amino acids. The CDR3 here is CASSSHTQSRISGELFF. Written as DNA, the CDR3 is TGTGCCAGCAGCTCCCACACACAGTCCAGAATCTCCGGGGAGCTGTTTTTT. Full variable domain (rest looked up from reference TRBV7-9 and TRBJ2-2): DTGVSQNPRHKITKRGQNVTFRCDPISEHNRLYWYRQTLGQGPEFLTYFQNEAQLEKSRLLSDRFSAERPKGSFSTLEIQRTEQGDSAMYLCASSSHTQSRISGELFFGEGSRLTVL.

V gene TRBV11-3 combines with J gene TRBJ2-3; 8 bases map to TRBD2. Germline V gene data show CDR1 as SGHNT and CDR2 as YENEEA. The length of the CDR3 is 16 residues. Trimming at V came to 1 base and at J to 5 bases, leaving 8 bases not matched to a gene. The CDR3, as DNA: TGTGCCAGCAGCTTAGGGGCAAGCGGGAGCGAAGATACGCAGTATTTT. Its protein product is CASSLGASGSEDTQYF.

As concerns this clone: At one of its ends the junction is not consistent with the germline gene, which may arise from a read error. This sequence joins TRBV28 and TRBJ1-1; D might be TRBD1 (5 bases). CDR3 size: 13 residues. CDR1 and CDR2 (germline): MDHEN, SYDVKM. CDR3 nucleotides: TGTACCAGCACCTTGGGGCGGGGGACTGAAGCTTTCTTT. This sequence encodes CTSTLGRGTEAFF.

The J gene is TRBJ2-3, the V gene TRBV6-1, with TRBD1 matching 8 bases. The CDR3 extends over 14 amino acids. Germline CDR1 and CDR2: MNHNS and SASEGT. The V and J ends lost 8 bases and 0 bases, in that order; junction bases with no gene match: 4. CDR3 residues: CASARDRSTDTQYF. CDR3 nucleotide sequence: TGTGCCAGCGCCCGGGACAGGAGCACAGATACGCAGTATTTT.

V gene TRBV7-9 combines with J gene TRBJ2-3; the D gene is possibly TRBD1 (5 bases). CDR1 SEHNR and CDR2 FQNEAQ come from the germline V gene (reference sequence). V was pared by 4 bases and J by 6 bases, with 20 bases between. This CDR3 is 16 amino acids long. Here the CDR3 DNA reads TGTGCCAGCAGCTCGTCCCGTCAGGGTAGGATGGATACGCAGTATTTT. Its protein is CASSSSRQGRMDTQYF. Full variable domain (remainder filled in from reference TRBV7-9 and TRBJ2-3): DTGVSQNPRHKITKRGQNVTFRCDPISEHNRLYWYRQTLGQGPEFLTYFQNEAQLEKSRLLSDRFSAERPKGSFSTLEIQRTEQGDSAMYLCASSSSRQGRMDTQYFGPGTRLTVL.